This TCR beta chain came from a study of high-grade serous ovarian cancer treatment subgroups. Germline V CDR1 and CDR2: GTSNPN, SVGIG (reference sequence). CDR3 length: 12 amino acids. The V end lost 0 bases, the J end lost 4 bases, and 6 bases lay between the germline ends. Concerning this clone: What it recognizes is unknown.

Only in-frame clones appear in the TCRdb table, and some are missing; sequencing was by immunoSEQ multiplex PCR. The sample holds more than 8,000 clones; under 70% are singletons and the top ten take over 4%. General study findings and limits: These tumor repertoires lack spatial information from bulk sequencing. Different patients shared almost no repertoire; same-patient tumors shared 0.11 to 0.79.

The tumor samples were collected prior to definitive surgery or chemotherapy. J is TRBJ2-5 and V is TRBV30; D gene uncertain. The origin of this receptor is a human donor with high-grade serous ovarian cancer. The source material was tumor tissue. The chain's CDR3 is CAWSVRVETQYF. In DNA form, the CDR3 reads TGTGCCTGGAGTGTACGTGTAGAGACCCAGTACTTC.